This T cell receptor (beta chain) derives from a study of monozygotic twins with inflammatory bowel disease (dated by TCRdb to between 2018 and 2020). A note on the overall study: The complete study included approximately 30 monozygotic twin pairs: 19 IBD-discordant Danish pairs and nine German pairs, of which four were IBD-concordant and five were IBD-discordant. The search for disease-associated traits relied mainly on comparing IBD patients with their genetically identical healthy co-twins within discordant pairs. Each individual had, on average, about 151 000 unique TCRalpha sequences and 181 000 unique TCRbeta sequences available for analysis. The paper as a whole reports these results and caveats: Because patients were on differing immunosuppressive treatments, the repertoires may have picked up extra background noise and inter-individual variability. The analysis was unable to tell different T cell subtypes apart. No single strong signal or clonotype linked to IBD turned up in the results, so the idea that one exists was not supported. IBD patients had lower TCRbeta repertoire diversity, measured by the inverse Simpson index, than their healthy co-twins. Repertoire similarity did not differ between concordant and discordant twins, which could be due to limited statistical power. Compared with healthy twins, IBD patients shared fewer clonotypes with other individuals, and the difference was most pronounced in patients with signs of disease activity.

From each donor, a roughly 2.5 ml peripheral blood sample was collected into PAXgene tubes and stored at -80 degrees C. Without any T cell sorting, total RNA was extracted from whole blood using the PAXgene blood miRNA kit on an automated QIAcube. Peripheral blood from monozygotic twin pairs concordant or discordant for inflammatory bowel disease was subjected to deep TCRalpha and TCRbeta repertoire profiling with unique molecular barcoding. For every twin pair, smoking habits were documented, and each individual was categorised as a current, former or never smoker. The library was produced with 5' RACE. Preparation of each TCR library used around 3.5 ug of total RNA. For each sample, cDNA synthesis was carried out in eight separate reactions using SMARTScribe reverse transcriptase. During cDNA synthesis, template switching was used to introduce unique molecular identifiers that contained a 6-nucleotide sample barcode. TCRalpha and TCRbeta cDNA was amplified by two nested PCRs of roughly 15 and 9 cycles, with bead purification after each PCR. Before amplification, cDNA was treated with uracil DNA-glycosylase and purified using the QIAquick PCR purification kit. The second PCR added Illumina TruSeq-compatible adapters along with sample-specific barcodes. Library quality and concentration were assessed using TapeStation and Qubit, and approximately 5 ng of each library was pooled. Sequencing of pooled libraries was carried out on an Illumina HiSeq2500 single-index Rapid Run using 2 x 100 bp reads and custom sequencing primers. As for the authors' bioinformatics: PCR and sequencing errors were corrected by UMI-based consensus assembly using MiGEC version 1.2.6. MiXCR version 2.1.1 handled V(D)J alignment, clonotype assembly and CDR3 extraction. To normalise gene usage, clonotype sharing and MAIT/NKT TCR abundance, the top 1000, 10 000 and 20 000 clonotypes in each sample were analysed. Diversity was computed as the inverse Simpson index with the vegan R package after downsampling to 27 000 UMIs. Statistical testing used paired Mann-Whitney U tests on the discordant twin pairs and applied Benjamini-Hochberg correction for multiple testing. TCRdb reprocessed the reads, so every CDR3 protein sequence counts as one entry and DNA is not shown. What appears here as the V and J calls and clone size reflects TCRdb's work, not the paper's. The sample table holds roughly 160,000 distinct CDR3 sequences. The ten largest clones represent less than 7.5% of the sample.

Including the terminal cysteine and phenylalanine, the CDR3 comprises 13 residues. No nucleotide data were recorded. In the case of this clonotype: Its cognate antigen has yet to be identified.

The TCR comes from a human donor with ulcerative colitis or Crohn's disease, or a healthy co-twin of an affected twin (not recorded which). The chain links TRBV12-3 or TRBV12-4 with TRBJ1-2; without DNA, the TCRdb call of TRBD1 cannot be checked. Sequenced material: blood. CDR3 reads: CASSFKGNYGYTF.